The clone carrying this T cell receptor (beta chain) is a singleton in its sample. Its target is not known. The length of the CDR3 is 14 residues. Germline V gene lookup returns CDR1 SQVTM and CDR2 ANQGSEA. Trimming shortened V by 3 bases and J by 0 bases, and 11 bases separated the two germline ends. These data originate in a study of cytomegalovirus exposure and HLA in healthy donors. Study-level information: Roughly 85 million unique TCRs from HLA-typed donors made up an early data release. Overall study findings and caveats: Published work reported that the classifier diagnosed cytomegalovirus status with high specificity and sensitivity.

13 Jbeta primers and 60 Vbeta primers were used for the PCR. TCRdb's copy holds only in-frame clones and misses some; the assay was immunoSEQ multiplex PCR. Among 120,000 or so clones listed, approximately 86% were seen once. The chain joins TRBV29-1 to TRBJ1-2, with D perhaps TRBD1 (5 bases). The clonotype was recovered from a man in his forties in good health and CMV-seronegative. Sequenced input: PBMCs. The CDR3 bases are TGCAGCGTTGAGGGGCAGTTAGCTAACTATGGCTACACCTTC. The encoded protein is CSVEGQLANYGYTF.